These 23 T cell receptor beta chains were all obtained from the same sample, sequenced in a study of PD-L1 blockade in urothelial cancer. Assay used: immunoSEQ multiplex PCR; TCRdb lists only in-frame clones, some missing. The sample includes around 130,000 clones, approximately 84% of them seen just once. Documented time point: pretreatment peripheral blood. The input for sequencing was PBMCs, taken around atezolizumab (anti-PD-L1) treatment. These receptors originate from a man aged 50 or older with urothelial cancer.

The chain joins TRBV19 to TRBJ2-1; TRBD2 matches at 8 bases. Germline values: CDR1 LNHDA, CDR2 SQIVND (reference sequence). The length of the CDR3 is 14 residues. V lost 6 bases, J lost 6 bases, and 7 bases stayed unmatched. CDR3: CASRTSGGTNEQFF. Here the CDR3 DNA reads TGTGCCAGTAGAACCAGCGGGGGAACCAATGAGCAGTTCTTC.

The V and J genes are TRBV28 and TRBJ2-2; a weak D match, TRBD1 (5 bases). The CDR3 is 15 residues long. V was pared by 7 bases and J by 4 bases, with 16 bases between. Germline CDR1 reads MDHEN; CDR2 reads SYDVKM. CDR3 nucleotides: TGTGCCAGCACCCCTAGGGGCAGTGGCACCGGGGAGCTGTTTTTT. Amino acid sequence: CASTPRGSGTGELFF.

The chain uses TRBV7-6 and TRBJ2-7; tentatively, D is TRBD1 (6 bases). Germline lookup yields CDR1 SGHVS and CDR2 FNYEAQ. V lost 5 bases and J lost 0, with 17 bases in between. The CDR3 has 16 amino acids. CDR3 amino acids: CASSTTSGESSYEQYF. For the CDR3, the DNA is TGTGCCAGCAGCACAACGTCAGGGGAGAGCTCCTACGAGCAGTACTTC. Full variable domain (remainder filled in from reference TRBV7-6 and TRBJ2-7): GAGVSQSPRYKVTKRGQDVALRCDPISGHVSLYWYRQALGQGPEFLTYFNYEAQQDKSGLPNDRFSAERPEGSISTLTIQRTEQRDSAMYRCASSTTSGESSYEQYFGPGTRLTVT.

Remarks on this clone: Sequence at one end of the junction differs from germline and may be a read error. The chain has TRBV5-1 and TRBJ2-3; TRBD2 agrees at 8 bases. CDR1 is SGHRS, CDR2 YFSETQ, per germline. The CDR3 is made up of 15 amino acids. In DNA, the CDR3 is TGTGCCAGCAGCTTGAGCGGGAGTGGCACAGATACGCAGTATTTT. Translated, it gives CASSLSGSGTDTQYF.

This clone has a single count. A read error may be the cause here, since a much bigger clone is one base away. This chain uses TRBV11-2 with TRBJ2-7; D not certain. The CDR3 covers 11 residues. In germline, CDR1 is SGHAT, CDR2 FQNNGV. The V and J ends lost 4 bases and 1 base respectively, with 2 bases between them. CDR3 in amino acids: CASSSSYEQYF. The CDR3, as DNA: TGTGCCAGCAGCTCTTCCTACGAGCAGTACTTC.

The CDR3 sequence is CASSQTGSSGNTIYF. CDR3 nucleotides: TGCGCCAGCAGCCAAACAGGGAGCTCTGGAAACACCATATATTTT. V is TRBV5-1 and J is TRBJ1-3; possible D gene TRBD1, 6 bases. The V end was cut by 4 bases, the J end by 0 bases, with 11 bases between. The CDR3 contains 15 residues. Germline V gene data show CDR1 as SGHRS and CDR2 as YFSETQ. The full variable domain, with the rest looked up from reference TRBV5-1 and TRBJ1-3, is KAGVTQTPRYLIKTRGQQVTLSCSPISGHRSVSWYQQTPGQGLQFLFEYFSETQRNKGNFPGRFSGRQFSNSRSEMNVSTLELGDSALYLCASSQTGSSGNTIYFGEGSWLTVV.

The chain employs TRBV19 and TRBJ2-1; maybe TRBD2 (5 bases). V was pared by 6 bases and J by 2 bases, with 8 bases between. The germline V gene has CDR1 LNHDA and CDR2 SQIVND (reference sequence). This CDR3 contains 13 residues. In nucleotides, the CDR3 is TGTGCCAGTAGCGGGGTCACCTACAATGAGCAGTTCTTC. Its protein is CASSGVTYNEQFF.

The V and J genes are TRBV5-1 and TRBJ2-7, with no clear D. The germline gives CDR1 SGHRS, CDR2 YFSETQ. The CDR3 runs to 12 residues. V was cut by 6 bases and J by 2 bases, with 9 bases left in between. For the CDR3, the DNA is TGCGCCAGCATAAATTTCCCCTACGAGCAGTACTTC. It is translated as CASINFPYEQYF.

The rearrangement uses TRBV11-2 and TRBJ1-6; D unresolved. Germline assignment: CDR1 SGHAT and CDR2 FQNNGV. V was clipped by 0 bases and J by 6 bases, with 12 bases between them. The CDR3 covers 16 residues. Written as DNA, the CDR3 is TGTGCCAGCAGCTTAGATCCCGTGCGGCCTAATTCACCCCTCCACTTT. This gives the protein CASSLDPVRPNSPLHF.

The CDR3 loop reads CASSSRQEPEYEQYF. CDR3 DNA: TGTGCCAGCAGTTCTAGACAGGAGCCCGAATACGAGCAGTACTTC. The chain links TRBV6-6 to TRBJ2-7; tentatively, D is TRBD1 (6 bases). The CDR3 extends over 15 amino acids. Trimming removed 4 bases at V and 4 bases at J, with 17 bases between. Germline loops: CDR1 MNHNY, CDR2 SVGAGI (reference sequence).

The rearrangement joins TRBV5-1 to TRBJ2-7, with 10 bases matching TRBD1. This CDR3 region has 16 residues. The germline CDR1 and CDR2 sequences are SGHRS and YFSETQ. Germline trimming cut 0 bases from V and 2 bases from J; bases unmatched to any gene: 5. The CDR3 spells CASSLVAGTGAYEQYF. DNA of the CDR3: TGCGCCAGCAGCTTGGTTGCCGGGACAGGGGCCTACGAGCAGTACTTC. The full variable domain, in which reference TRBV5-1 and TRBJ2-7 provide the parts outside the CDR3, is KAGVTQTPRYLIKTRGQQVTLSCSPISGHRSVSWYQQTPGQGLQFLFEYFSETQRNKGNFPGRFSGRQFSNSRSEMNVSTLELGDSALYLCASSLVAGTGAYEQYFGPGTRLTVT.

The V and J genes are TRBV5-1 and TRBJ1-1; the match to TRBD1 covers 9 bases. Germline values: CDR1 SGHRS, CDR2 YFSETQ. V was pared by 4 bases and J by 2 bases, with 3 bases of the junction left unmatched. The CDR3 totals 14 residues. CDR3 nucleotides: TGCGCCAGCAGCCCGGGACAGGGAAACACTGAAGCTTTCTTT. Its protein is CASSPGQGNTEAFF.

This sequence joins TRBV25-1 and TRBJ2-1; the D gene is possibly TRBD2 (6 bases). Trimming took off 6 bases at V and 4 bases at J, with 10 bases between the two ends. The CDR3 runs 13 residues. Germline-derived CDR1 and CDR2 are MGHDK and SYGVNS. The CDR3 DNA follows: TGTGCCAGCAGGGGGGGAGGATACAATGAGCAGTTCTTC. It translates to CASRGGGYNEQFF. Supplemented by reference TRBV25-1 and TRBJ2-1, the full variable domain reads EADIYQTPRYLVIGTGKKITLECSQTMGHDKMYWYQQDPGMELHLIHYSYGVNSTEKGDLSSESTVSRIRTEHFPLTLESARPSHTSQYLCASRGGGYNEQFFGPGTRLTVL.

The CDR3 here is CASSLGQGFSYEQYF. CDR3 nucleotides: TGTGCCAGCAGCTTAGGACAGGGGTTCTCCTACGAGCAGTACTTC. The chain has TRBV7-8 and TRBJ2-7; 8 bases are a match to TRBD1. Germline V gives CDR1 SGHVS, CDR2 FQNEAQ. This CDR3 region has 15 residues. Trimming at V came to 1 base and at J to 0 bases, leaving 2 bases not matched to a gene.

The table lists this clone with a count of one. The rearrangement links TRBV29-1 to TRBJ1-1; no reliable D call. The V end was cut by 5 bases, the J end by 1 base, with 8 bases between. The CDR3 extends over 12 amino acids. Germline CDR1 reads SQVTM; CDR2 reads ANQGSEA. This CDR3 reads CSVSNGNTEAFF. In nucleotides, the CDR3 is TGCAGCGTTTCGAACGGGAACACTGAAGCTTTCTTT.

The chain carries TRBV4-1 and TRBJ2-1; D is perhaps TRBD2 (6 bases). Germline V CDR1 and CDR2: MGHRA, YSYEKL. V shed 3 bases and J shed 4 bases, with 13 bases lying between them. CDR3 length: 15 residues. The DNA of the CDR3 is TGCGCCAGCAGCCAGCCCGGGAGCAAGTACAATGAGCAGTTCTTC. This encodes CASSQPGSKYNEQFF.

V is TRBV7-8 and J is TRBJ2-6; D might be TRBD2 (5 bases). Germline CDR1 is SGHVS and CDR2 is FQNEAQ. Trimming took 1 base from V and 11 from J, leaving 6 bases between them. The CDR3 is 12 amino acids. The CDR3 region is CASSLGGDVLTF. The CDR3 DNA follows: TGTGCCAGCAGCTTAGGGGGAGACGTCCTGACTTTC.

The chain joins TRBV4-1 to TRBJ2-2; unclear D gene. With 2 bases removed from V and 7 bases from J, the gap between germline ends came to 11 bases. The germline V gene has CDR1 MGHRA and CDR2 YSYEKL. The CDR3 contains 14 residues. Written as DNA, the CDR3 is TGCGCCAGCAGCCAACGCTTAGCAATCGGGGAGCTGTTTTTT. Amino acids: CASSQRLAIGELFF.

The rearrangement links TRBV19 to TRBJ2-6; no firm D call. The germline CDR1 and CDR2 sequences are LNHDA and SQIVND (reference sequence). This CDR3 is 15 amino acids long. V was cut by 7 bases and J by 0 bases, with 10 bases left in between. DNA of the CDR3: TGTGCCAGTAAAAGTCAGGCCTCTGGGGCCAACGTCCTGACTTTC. As protein: CASKSQASGANVLTF.

The chain employs TRBV6-5 and TRBJ2-7, with D perhaps TRBD2 (5 bases). This CDR3 is built from 14 residues. Germline CDR1 and CDR2: MNHEY and SVGAGI. Deletions cut 1 base from V and 7 bases from J, with 14 bases between. CDR3: CASSYFGFGGEQYF. CDR3 DNA sequence: TGTGCCAGCAGTTACTTCGGGTTTGGAGGAGAGCAGTACTTC.

This chain links TRBV7-3 with TRBJ2-3; a weak D match, TRBD2 (5 bases). This CDR3 contains 13 residues. V lost 1 base and J lost 6, with 8 bases in between. Per the germline V gene, CDR1 is SGHTA and CDR2 is FQGTGA. The CDR3 nucleotides read TGTGCCAGCAGCTTAAGAGGGCCGGATACGCAGTATTTT. Its protein product is CASSLRGPDTQYF.

This chain connects TRBV5-1 to TRBJ2-2; a weak D match, TRBD1 (6 bases). This CDR3 is built from 16 residues. V dropped 4 bases and J dropped 2 bases, with 15 bases sitting between them. Germline CDR1 and CDR2: SGHRS and YFSETQ. CDR3 residues: CASSPNPRGNTGELFF. Written as DNA, the CDR3 is TGCGCCAGCAGCCCAAATCCCAGGGGAAACACCGGGGAGCTGTTTTTT.

This clone was picked up a small number of times. V usage is TRBV7-2 and J usage is TRBJ2-5, with D tentatively TRBD1 (5 bases). CDR1 is SGHTA and CDR2 is FQGNSA in the germline V gene. Trimming pared 5 bases from V and 4 bases from J, leaving 17 bases between. The length of the CDR3 is 15 residues. In nucleotides, the CDR3 is TGTGCCAGCAGCCCGCCTGCCTTTAGGGGAGAGACCCAGTACTTC. Its translation: CASSPPAFRGETQYF. Full variable domain (remainder filled in from reference TRBV7-2 and TRBJ2-5): GAGVSQSPSNKVTEKGKDVELRCDPISGHTALYWYRQSLGQGLEFLIYFQGNSAPDKSGLPSDRFSAERTGGSVSTLTIQRTQQEDSAVYLCASSPPAFRGETQYFGPGTRLLVL.